This passage covers 21 T cell receptor beta chains from one sample sequenced in a study of T cell responses to AZD1222 COVID-19 vaccine. Generated by immunoSEQ multiplex PCR, the TCRdb table keeps only in-frame clones and is missing some. The sample has more than 90,000 clones, 85% to 90% seen once. The sequenced sample was peripheral blood, obtained 28 days after the second AZD1222 dose. These receptor sequences come from an adult who received the AZD1222 COVID-19 vaccine.

The chain uses TRBV6-4 and TRBJ2-5, with D unresolved. The V gene's germline CDR1 is MRHNA and CDR2 SNTAGT. V lost 5 bases to trimming and J lost 2 bases, with 9 bases between them. CDR3 length equals 13 residues. CDR3 sequence reads: CASSRDLQETQYF. The CDR3 DNA sequence: TGTGCCAGCAGTCGAGACTTACAAGAGACCCAGTACTTC.

The rearrangement links TRBV11-2 to TRBJ2-1; 9 bases align to TRBD1. Germline trimming cut 0 bases from V and 4 bases from J; bases unmatched to any gene: 7. CDR1 is SGHAT, CDR2 FQNNGV, per germline. The CDR3 spans 17 residues. The CDR3 sequence: CASSLDFGTGFYNEQFF. In DNA form, the CDR3 reads TGTGCCAGCAGCTTAGATTTCGGGACAGGGTTTTACAATGAGCAGTTCTTC.

The chain carries TRBV5-1 and TRBJ1-2; D gene ambiguous. Trimming took 4 bases from V and 0 from J, leaving 13 bases between them. Germline V gives CDR1 SGHRS, CDR2 YFSETQ. This CDR3 is built from 15 residues. The DNA for the CDR3 is TGCGCCAGCAGCAGGGTTCGGACCACTAACTATGGCTACACCTTC. Its translation: CASSRVRTTNYGYTF.

This chain joins TRBV2 and TRBJ2-3; D uncertain. Germline-derived CDR1 and CDR2 are SNHLY and FYNNEI. The length of the CDR3 is 14 residues. V was shortened by 3 bases and J by 1 base, with 8 bases between the two germline ends. This CDR3 reads CASSDVSGTDTQYF. The CDR3 DNA follows: TGTGCCAGCAGTGACGTGAGCGGCACAGATACGCAGTATTTT.

The CDR3 sequence is CASSFEGYGYTF. In DNA form, the CDR3 reads TGTGCCAGCAGCTTCGAGGGCTATGGCTACACCTTC. This chain connects TRBV7-3 to TRBJ1-2; D unresolved. Germline V gene sequence: CDR1 SGHTA, CDR2 FQGTGA. The length of the CDR3 is 12 residues. V lost 3 bases, J lost 4 bases, and 6 bases lay in between.

The chain links TRBV7-9 to TRBJ1-5; D gene unclear. In germline, CDR1 is SEHNR, CDR2 FQNEAQ (reference sequence). Trimming removed 0 bases at V and 3 bases at J, with 12 bases between. The CDR3 runs to 16 residues. Here the CDR3 reads CASSLAAGSPNQPQHF. CDR3 coding DNA: TGTGCCAGCAGCTTAGCCGCGGGCTCCCCCAATCAGCCCCAGCATTTT.

The chain couples TRBV7-3 to TRBJ1-6; D possibly corresponds to TRBD1 (5 bases). Per germline, CDR1 SGHTA and CDR2 FQGTGA. The V and J ends lost 6 bases and 8 bases respectively, with 17 bases between them. The CDR3 runs 15 residues. The CDR3 sequence: CASSQRTGGDSPLHF. In DNA form, the CDR3 reads TGTGCCAGCAGTCAAAGGACGGGAGGGGATTCACCCCTCCACTTT.

This chain connects TRBV18 to TRBJ1-3, with a weak D call TRBD1 (6 bases). The V gene's germline CDR1 is KGHSH and CDR2 LQKENI. The CDR3 has 16 residues. The V end lost 8 bases, the J end lost 0 bases, and 17 bases lay between the germline ends. CDR3 amino acids: CASNRGAQSSGNTIYF. DNA for the CDR3: TGTGCCAGCAACCGGGGGGCACAGAGCTCTGGAAACACCATATATTTT.

The chain links TRBV5-1 to TRBJ2-7, with D maybe TRBD2 (5 bases). CDR1 is SGHRS, CDR2 YFSETQ, per germline. V was shortened by 0 bases and J by 1 base, with 11 bases between the two germline ends. This CDR3 spans 15 amino acids. CDR3 loop: CASSLGGLSSYEQYF. The CDR3 region has the DNA TGCGCCAGCAGCTTGGGCGGGCTAAGTTCCTACGAGCAGTACTTC.

The chain combines TRBV28 with TRBJ2-3, with D possibly TRBD2 on 6 matching bases. Germline assignment: CDR1 MDHEN and CDR2 SYDVKM. The CDR3 covers 19 residues. The germline V and J ends were trimmed by 3 bases and 2 bases, with 24 bases remaining between them. CDR3 amino acids: CASSFQKRARPLTTDTQYF. In DNA, the CDR3 is TGTGCCAGCAGTTTCCAGAAGCGGGCGCGTCCCCTGACCACAGATACGCAGTATTTT.

This rearrangement joins TRBV11-2 to TRBJ2-7; D is perhaps TRBD1 or TRBD2 (5 bases each). The germline V gene has CDR1 SGHAT and CDR2 FQNNGV. The CDR3 has 13 amino acids. V was trimmed by 5 bases and J by 5 bases, leaving 13 bases between them. The CDR3 here is CASSPGTLHEQYF. The CDR3 DNA reads as TGTGCCAGCAGCCCTGGGACGCTTCACGAGCAGTACTTC.

This chain connects TRBV19 to TRBJ1-5, with 8 bases that match TRBD1. Germline CDR1 LNHDA, CDR2 SQIVND (reference sequence). After removal of 10 bases from V and 4 bases from J, the junction contained 6 bases not matched to a gene. The CDR3 length is 13 residues. The CDR3, as DNA: TGTGCCACCCGGACAGGGTTGAATCAGCCCCAGCATTTT. Its translation is CATRTGLNQPQHF.

This clone appeared once. This sequence joins TRBV5-5 and TRBJ1-5, with D maybe TRBD1 (5 bases). Germline values: CDR1 SGHKS, CDR2 YYEKEE (reference sequence). Trimming took 0 bases from V and 7 from J, leaving 11 bases between them. CDR3 size: 14 residues. CDR3 coding DNA: TGTGCCAGCAGCTTGGAGCGGGGGGGACAGCCCCAGCATTTT. Translated: CASSLERGGQPQHF.

This chain uses TRBV7-9 with TRBJ2-7; 12 nucleotides match TRBD1. CDR1 is SEHNR, CDR2 FQNEAQ, per germline (reference sequence). This CDR3 has 18 amino acids. V was pared by 3 bases and J by 1 base, with 10 bases of the junction left unmatched. CDR3 region: CASSLPPPGQGASYEQYF. As DNA, the CDR3 is TGTGCCAGCAGCTTGCCACCTCCGGGACAGGGGGCGTCCTACGAGCAGTACTTC.

The chain carries TRBV4-2 and TRBJ1-1; D might be TRBD1 (6 bases). This CDR3 comprises 13 residues. Trimming took off 1 base at V and 6 bases at J, with 9 bases between the two ends. The germline V gene encodes CDR1 LGHNA and CDR2 YNFKEQ. Here the CDR3 DNA reads TGTGCCAGCAGCCAAGTGGGGGGCTCTGAAGCTTTCTTT. Translating it yields CASSQVGGSEAFF.

The V gene is TRBV9, the J gene TRBJ2-4, with D perhaps matching TRBD2 (5 bases). V lost 1 base and J lost 7, with 9 bases in between. Germline V gene sequence: CDR1 SGDLS, CDR2 YYNGEE. CDR3 length: 13 residues. The CDR3 nucleotides read TGTGCCAGCAGCGTACCGGGAAGGAACATTCAGTACTTC. This translates into CASSVPGRNIQYF.

The rearrangement uses TRBV13 and TRBJ2-7; D gene uncertain. V lost 5 bases and J lost 3, with 14 bases in between. Germline-derived CDR1 and CDR2 are PRHDT and FYEKMQ (reference sequence). The CDR3 length is 14 residues. This CDR3 is CASSRDRMGYEQYF. CDR3 nucleotide sequence: TGTGCCAGCAGCCGCGACCGTATGGGCTACGAGCAGTACTTC.

This chain joins TRBV27 and TRBJ2-7; possible D gene TRBD1, 5 bases. Per germline, CDR1 MNHEY and CDR2 SMNVEV (reference sequence). CDR3 length: 15 amino acids. The V end was cut by 0 bases, the J end by 0 bases, with 9 bases between. This CDR3 is CASSLSHRSSYEQYF. The CDR3 DNA reads TGTGCCAGCAGTTTATCGCACAGGAGCTCCTACGAGCAGTACTTC.

The chain combines TRBV27 with TRBJ1-5; TRBD1 is a possible D gene (5 bases). V shed 2 bases and J shed 2 bases, with 10 bases lying between them. The CDR3 consists of 15 residues. CDR1 is MNHEY, CDR2 SMNVEV, per germline (reference sequence). In DNA, the CDR3 is TGTGCCAGCAGTTTAGGGCAGGGTCGCAATCAGCCCCAGCATTTT. This encodes CASSLGQGRNQPQHF.

The chain combines TRBV5-4 with TRBJ2-5, with 10 positions matching TRBD1. CDR3 size: 15 residues. V shed 3 bases and J 5 bases; nucleotides not matched to a gene: 7. Looked up from germline, CDR1 is SGHNT and CDR2 is YYREEE (reference sequence). The CDR3 DNA reads as TGTGCCAGCAGCTACCCGACAGGGGGCGTGGAGACCCAGTACTTC. Amino acid sequence: CASSYPTGGVETQYF. The complete variable domain, with remaining parts taken from reference TRBV5-4 and TRBJ2-5, reads ETGVTQSPTHLIKTRGQQVTLRCSSQSGHNTVSWYQQALGQGPQFIFQYYREEENGRGNFPPRFSGLQFPNYSSELNVNALELDDSALYLCASSYPTGGVETQYFGPGTRLLVL.

This chain connects TRBV4-3 to TRBJ1-2, with D hard to call. CDR3 size: 13 residues. The germline gives CDR1 LGHNA, CDR2 YSLEER. Trimming cost V 2 bases and J 5 bases, with 9 bases left between them. The CDR3: CASSQPGPYGYTF. The CDR3 DNA follows: TGCGCCAGCAGCCAACCGGGCCCGTATGGCTACACCTTC.